The present T cell receptor (beta chain) was sequenced within a study of regulatory T cells in long-lasting Graves disease. The V gene lost 4 bases and the J gene lost 10 bases, with 14 bases spanning the gap. Germline assignment: CDR1 MNHEY and CDR2 SVGAGI. The CDR3 contains 13 residues. As to this clonotype: Antigen unknown.

Study results and caveats: Peripheral blood, not thyroid tissue, was the sole material studied.

Researchers made TCR beta libraries by using iRepertoire HTBI primers and running Arm-PCR on CDR3 regions. MiXCR, applied by TCRdb to the multiplex PCR reads, yields one record per CDR3 protein. The data show roughly 260,000 distinct CDR3 sequences, about 17% seen once. Regarding time point: newly diagnosed GD, antithyroid drugs for less than 3 months. After RNA was extracted from PBMCs, the TCR library was made from it. These data also formed part of another study, on T cells in Graves' hyperthyroidism and ophthalmopathy. From that study: Stable disease denoted Graves' hyperthyroidism without ophthalmopathy progression within 18 months. With the HTBI primer set, the TCR CDR3 went through a first round of RT-PCR. Most clonotypes expanded in thyroid above 0.001 were likewise present in blood.

The source is a woman aged 25 to 39 with Graves disease. The source material was peripheral blood mononuclear cells (PBMCs), sampled at new diagnosis, from a patient treated with antithyroid drugs. The chain carries TRBV6-5 and TRBJ2-1, with a weak D call TRBD1 (6 bases). CDR3 sequence: CASSSPGDREQFF. CDR3 DNA: TGTGCCAGCAGTTCCCCAGGGGACCGCGAGCAGTTCTTC.